This T cell receptor (beta chain) was captured by sequencing in a study of cytomegalovirus exposure and HLA in healthy donors. Study in general: Earlier work reported 90 million to 120 million unique TCR beta sequences from 170 million or so T cells.

Study findings and constraints: Sequencing had likely introduced a cluster of highly shared sequence variants as an artifact.

PCR employed 60 Vbeta and 13 Jbeta primers. Assay used: immunoSEQ multiplex PCR; TCRdb lists only in-frame clones, some missing. The table lists nearly 200,000 clones, 75% to 90% of them singletons. V gave up 5 bases and J gave up 4 bases, with 11 bases separating them. The germline CDR1 and CDR2 sequences are MNHEY and SMNVEV (reference sequence). This CDR3 has 13 amino acids. This clone was counted a few times. What it recognizes is unknown. The specimen sequenced was PBMCs. The chain uses TRBV27 and TRBJ1-1, with D unclear. This sequence originates from a woman aged 45-60 years in good health and CMV-seropositive. In DNA, the CDR3 is TGTGCCAGCAGTCCCTTGCCCGGCACTGAAGCTTTCTTT. Protein: CASSPLPGTEAFF.